The 11 T cell receptor beta chains given below trace back to one sample, sequenced in a study of blood T cell repertoires in COVID-19. Assay: immunoSEQ multiplex PCR; the TCRdb copy retains only in-frame clones and omits some. Here the sample spans about 220,000 clones, over 80% being singletons. The source material was PBMCs or T cells enriched from blood (not recorded which). Receptors originate from a woman aged 35 to 49 who had recovered from COVID-19.

V and J are TRBV11-2 and TRBJ2-3, with 9 bases aligning to TRBD2. Germline V gene sequence: CDR1 SGHAT, CDR2 FQNNGV. The CDR3 has 16 residues. Trimming cost V 1 base and J 5 bases; bases outside gene matches: 7. CDR3 region: CASSLVGGRAGDTQYF. The CDR3 DNA is TGTGCCAGCAGCTTAGTTGGCGGGAGGGCCGGAGATACGCAGTATTTT.

The chain couples TRBV5-1 to TRBJ2-5; no definite D call. In germline, CDR1 is SGHRS, CDR2 YFSETQ. With 0 bases removed from V and 0 bases from J, the gap between germline ends came to 12 bases. The CDR3 length is 16 residues. The CDR3 here is CASSLAPSRNQETQYF. In DNA, the CDR3 is TGCGCCAGCAGCTTGGCCCCGAGCAGGAACCAAGAGACCCAGTACTTC.

The chain is built from TRBV19 and TRBJ1-2; D is undetermined. The CDR3 has 14 residues. Trimming took off 1 base at V and 5 bases at J, with 11 bases between the two ends. The germline gives CDR1 LNHDA, CDR2 SQIVND (reference sequence). In DNA, the CDR3 is TGTGCCAGTAGTATAGGCGGGGAAAGGTATGGCTACACCTTC. Translation: CASSIGGERYGYTF.

The sample holds a few counts of this clone. The rearrangement joins TRBV5-1 to TRBJ2-7; D is undetermined. CDR1 is SGHRS and CDR2 is YFSETQ in the germline V gene. Trimming took off 0 bases at V and 2 bases at J, with 9 bases between the two ends. The CDR3 runs 14 residues. CDR3 region: CASSLVQAAYEQYF. In DNA, the CDR3 is TGCGCCAGCAGCTTGGTGCAGGCAGCCTACGAGCAGTACTTC.

The chain combines TRBV30 with TRBJ1-5; D is unclear. This CDR3 has 13 residues. CDR1 and CDR2 (germline): GTSNPN, SVGIG (reference sequence). The V end lost 0 bases, the J end lost 7 bases, and 10 bases lay between the germline ends. The CDR3 sequence: CAWSVQERQPQHF. CDR3 in DNA: TGTGCCTGGAGTGTTCAGGAACGACAGCCCCAGCATTTT.

The chain couples TRBV5-1 to TRBJ2-1; 10 positions agree with TRBD2. The junction had 5 bases not matched to a gene; V was cut back by 4 bases and J by 4 bases. This CDR3 has 15 amino acids. Germline V gene sequence: CDR1 SGHRS, CDR2 YFSETQ. The CDR3 nucleotides read TGCGCCAGCAGCCCCCTAGCGGGAGAGTACAATGAGCAGTTCTTC. This gives the protein CASSPLAGEYNEQFF. Full variable domain (missing parts from reference TRBV5-1 and TRBJ2-1): KAGVTQTPRYLIKTRGQQVTLSCSPISGHRSVSWYQQTPGQGLQFLFEYFSETQRNKGNFPGRFSGRQFSNSRSEMNVSTLELGDSALYLCASSPLAGEYNEQFFGPGTRLTVL.

The gene calls are TRBV24-1 and TRBJ2-1; TRBD2 matches 8 bases. Trimming cost V 5 bases and J 9 bases; bases outside gene matches: 8. Germline V gives CDR1 KGHDR, CDR2 SFDVKD. The CDR3 spans 14 residues. This CDR3 is CATSGSGRWGEQFF. As DNA, the CDR3 is TGTGCCACCAGTGGCAGCGGGAGATGGGGTGAGCAGTTCTTC.

V gene TRBV7-2 combines with J gene TRBJ2-2; no clear D gene. Trimming took off 5 bases at V and 1 base at J, with 8 bases between the two ends. Germline CDR1 reads SGHTA; CDR2 reads FQGNSA. There are 14 residues in the CDR3. CDR3 sequence reads: CASSLVQNTGELFF. The CDR3, as DNA: TGTGCCAGCAGCCTAGTTCAGAACACCGGGGAGCTGTTTTTT.

The DNA for the CDR3 is TGTGCTAGTGGCCAAGGACTAGCGGGGACTCAAGAGACCCAGTACTTC. This gives the protein CASGQGLAGTQETQYF. The chain couples TRBV12-5 to TRBJ2-5; the match to TRBD2 covers 12 bases. Germline V gene data show CDR1 as LGHNT and CDR2 as FRNRAP. The CDR3 is made up of 16 amino acids. V shed 6 bases and J 2 bases; nucleotides not matched to a gene: 7.

This chain uses TRBV7-3 with TRBJ2-1; tentatively, D is TRBD2 (5 bases). The CDR3 runs to 13 residues. The germline CDR1 and CDR2 sequences are SGHTA and FQGTGA. V dropped 5 bases and J dropped 10 bases, with 15 bases sitting between them. CDR3 region: CASSPAVPGEQFF. The CDR3 DNA follows: TGTGCCAGCAGCCCAGCGGTCCCGGGGGAGCAGTTCTTC. Full variable domain (outside the CDR3, taken from reference TRBV7-3 and TRBJ2-1): GAGVSQTPSNKVTEKGKYVELRCDPISGHTALYWYRQSLGQGPEFLIYFQGTGAADDSGLPNDRFFAVRPEGSVSTLKIQRTERGDSAVYLCASSPAVPGEQFFGPGTRLTVL.

The V and J genes are TRBV3-1 (or the pseudogene TRBV3-2) and TRBJ2-1; tentative D call: TRBD1 (6 bases). V lost 3 bases, J lost 7 bases, and 16 bases lay in between. The CDR3 consists of 15 residues. CDR1 is LGHDT, CDR2 YNNKEL, per germline (reference sequence). The CDR3 DNA sequence: TGTGCCAGCAGCCATGAGGGGGTTCAAGGTAATGAGCAGTTCTTC. Translating gives CASSHEGVQGNEQFF.